These T cell receptor beta chains were read from a single sample in a study of neurological immune-mediated disorders. A single record per CDR3 protein comes from TCRdb applying MiXCR to the 5' RACE reads. Here the sample spans tens of thousands of distinct CDR3 sequences, 12% to 15% being singletons. Sequences were obtained from PBMCs. Source of these receptors: a woman between 50 and 59 years old with HTLV-1-associated myelopathy (HAM/TSP). CDR3s include the opening cysteine and the closing phenylalanine or tryptophan. D genes are given only for firm matches. Where a row states a size, it is once, few, many or the class of an expanded clone; other rows omit it.

d_call clone_size j_call v_call cdr3_aa cdr3_nt
TRBD2 many TRBJ2-4 TRBV20-1 CSARSLLAGWAKNIQYF TGCAGTGCTAGATCCTTACTAGCGGGGTGGGCCAAAAACATTCAGTACTTC
NA many TRBJ1-1 TRBV12-3/TRBV12-4 CASSLETLMNTEAFF TGTGCCAGCAGTTTAGAAACGCTCATGAACACTGAAGCTTTCTTT
NA many TRBJ2-3 TRBV7-9 CASIGGWADTQYF TGTGCCAGCATCGGAGGATGGGCAGATACGCAGTATTTT
NA many TRBJ1-2 TRBV20-1 CSARYTDFYGYTF TGCAGTGCTAGGTATACGGATTTCTATGGCTACACCTTC
NA many TRBJ2-7 TRBV7-2 CASSLVPPEQYF TGTGCCAGCAGCCTAGTCCCTCCCGAGCAGTACTTC
TRBD1 many TRBJ1-1 TRBV20-1 CSARTFSMDRGGRDTEAFF TGCAGTGCTAGAACGTTTAGTATGGACAGGGGTGGAAGGGACACTGAAGCTTTCTTT
TRBD2 many TRBJ2-3 TRBV5-5 CASSAVSGGAFTDTQYF TGTGCCAGCAGCGCGGTTAGCGGGGGGGCTTTCACAGATACGCAGTATTTT
TRBD2 many TRBJ2-2 TRBV12-3/TRBV12-4 CASGGGAGELFF TGTGCCAGCGGGGGGGGGGCCGGGGAGCTGTTTTTT
TRBD1 NA TRBJ1-2 TRBV29-1 CSVLQGAFGYTF TGCAGCGTTCTCCAGGGGGCGTTTGGCTACACCTTC
TRBD1 NA TRBJ2-7 TRBV10-1 CASSKDRVGEQYF TGCGCCAGCAGTAAGGACAGGGTCGGCGAGCAGTACTTC
NA many TRBJ2-3 TRBV9 CASSFTLSDTQYF TGTGCCAGCAGCTTTACTCTGTCAGATACGCAGTATTTT
NA many TRBJ1-2 TRBV7-2 CASSLAGGGRNYGYTF TGTGCCAGCAGCTTAGCGGGGGGGGGAAGGAACTATGGCTACACCTTC
TRBD1 many TRBJ1-4 TRBV7-2 CASSGGTGGLKLFF TGTGCCAGCAGCGGAGGGACAGGGGGCTTGAAACTGTTTTTT
NA many TRBJ1-2 TRBV12-3/TRBV12-4 CASRAGTNYGYTF TGTGCCAGCAGGGCAGGGACTAACTATGGCTACACCTTC
TRBD1 many TRBJ1-5 TRBV18 CASLVDRDQPQHF TGTGCCAGTCTAGTGGACAGGGATCAGCCCCAGCATTTT
NA few TRBJ2-3 TRBV5-1 CASSFSESTDTQYF TGCGCCAGCAGCTTTAGCGAGAGCACAGATACGCAGTATTTT
NA many TRBJ2-6 TRBV9 CASSPRGASSGANVLTF TGTGCCAGCAGCCCCCGCGGCGCAAGCTCTGGGGCCAACGTCCTGACTTTC
NA many TRBJ2-2 TRBV10-3 CAISPGLLTGELFF TGTGCCATCAGCCCGGGACTTCTCACCGGGGAGCTGTTTTTT
NA many TRBJ1-3 TRBV27 CASSRLSGNTIYF TGTGCCAGCAGCCGCCTCTCTGGAAACACCATATATTTT
NA many TRBJ1-2 TRBV10-3 CAISEQNYGYTF TGTGCCATCAGTGAGCAAAACTATGGCTACACCTTC
NA many TRBJ1-4 TRBV5-1 CASSRSEVSGNEKLFF TGCGCCAGCAGTCGCAGTGAGGTTTCGGGTAATGAAAAACTGTTTTTT
NA many TRBJ1-1 TRBV25-1 CASSVSGGTEAFF TGTGCCAGCAGTGTCTCGGGGGGTACTGAAGCTTTCTTT
NA many TRBJ2-2 TRBV9 CASSDRAWDTGELFF TGTGCCAGCAGCGACAGGGCCTGGGACACCGGGGAGCTGTTTTTT
NA NA TRBJ1-1 TRBV7-2 CASSWTVNTEAFF TGTGCCAGCAGCTGGACAGTCAACACTGAAGCTTTCTTT
TRBD1 NA TRBJ1-1 TRBV6-1 CASSSGTGSTEAFF TGTGCCAGCAGTTCCGGGACAGGGTCCACTGAAGCTTTCTTT
TRBD1 many TRBJ1-5 TRBV5-1 CASSSGTGGNQPQHF TGCGCCAGCAGCTCTGGGACAGGGGGCAATCAGCCCCAGCATTTT
NA many TRBJ1-6 TRBV5-1 CASSLGARGNSPLHF TGCGCCAGCAGCTTGGGTGCCAGGGGTAATTCACCCCTCCACTTT
NA many TRBJ2-5 TRBV6-1 CASSERGETQYF TGTGCCAGCAGTGAACGAGGGGAGACCCAGTACTTC
TRBD1 many TRBJ2-7 TRBV5-1 CASSLAATGTYEQYF TGCGCCAGCAGCTTGGCAGCGACAGGGACCTACGAGCAGTACTTC
NA many TRBJ2-2 TRBV6-2/TRBV6-3 CASSYITGELFF TGTGCCAGCAGTTACATAACCGGGGAGCTGTTTTTT
NA NA TRBJ2-1 TRBV5-1 CASSLDYNEQFF TGCGCCAGCAGCTTGGACTACAATGAGCAGTTCTTC
TRBD1 many TRBJ1-1 TRBV6-2/TRBV6-3 CASSWLPGTGDTEAFF TGTGCCAGCAGTTGGCTGCCCGGGACAGGGGACACTGAAGCTTTCTTT
NA many TRBJ1-2 TRBV29-1 CSVMGGYGYTF TGCAGCGTTATGGGGGGTTATGGCTACACCTTC
NA many TRBJ2-3 TRBV29-1 CSAVPWDTQYF TGCAGCGCCGTCCCCTGGGATACGCAGTATTTT
TRBD1 many TRBJ1-1 TRBV20-1 CSATGQGNMNTEAFF TGCAGTGCTACCGGACAGGGTAACATGAACACTGAAGCTTTCTTT
TRBD1 NA TRBJ2-3 TRBV20-1 CSAQKPGQGIPDTQYF TGTAGTGCTCAAAAGCCTGGACAGGGGATCCCAGATACGCAGTATTTT
NA many TRBJ2-5 TRBV20-1 CSPQWGRETQYF TGCAGCCCCCAGTGGGGGAGGGAGACCCAGTACTTC
NA many TRBJ2-4 TRBV27 CASSSASVAKNIQYF TGTGCCAGCAGTTCCGCGTCCGTAGCCAAAAACATTCAGTACTTC
TRBD1 many TRBJ1-1 TRBV11-2 CASSPQGARSTEAFF TGTGCCAGCAGCCCCCAGGGGGCTAGAAGTACTGAAGCTTTCTTT
TRBD2 many TRBJ2-3 TRBV5-6 CASSLAVAGGPSDTQYF TGTGCCAGCAGCTTGGCTGTAGCGGGGGGGCCTTCGGATACGCAGTATTTT
NA NA TRBJ2-2 TRBV11-2 CANSQLRGNTGELFF TGTGCCAACAGCCAGCTTAGGGGTAACACCGGGGAGCTGTTTTTT
TRBD2 many TRBJ2-3 TRBV15 CATSRVFTSGGRSTDTQYF TGTGCCACCAGCAGAGTTTTCACTAGCGGGGGGCGCTCCACAGATACGCAGTATTTT
NA medium-sized TRBJ2-2 TRBV10-3 CAIRGENTGELFF TGTGCCATCAGGGGGGAAAACACCGGGGAGCTGTTTTTT
NA many TRBJ1-4 TRBV20-1 CSARDRRAATNEKLFF TGCAGTGCTAGAGATCGGCGAGCCGCAACTAATGAAAAACTGTTTTTT
NA many TRBJ2-5 TRBV9 CASSVIGTRGETQYF TGTGCCAGCAGCGTAATTGGTACCAGAGGAGAGACCCAGTACTTC
NA many TRBJ2-7 TRBV20-1 CSARKGEQYF TGCAGTGCTAGAAAAGGCGAGCAGTACTTC
NA many TRBJ2-1 TRBV7-9 CASSLRGANEQFF TGTGCCAGCAGCTTACGAGGGGCCAATGAGCAGTTCTTC
NA medium-sized TRBJ2-6 TRBV29-1 CSVAGAGANVLTF TGCAGCGTTGCTGGCGCTGGGGCCAACGTCCTGACTTTC
TRBD1 many TRBJ2-1 TRBV6-5 CASSYAAGTGDSEQFF TGTGCCAGCAGTTACGCGGCCGGGACAGGGGATAGTGAGCAGTTCTTC
TRBD2 many TRBJ2-2 TRBV20-1 CSGGLAGGRTGELFF TGCAGCGGAGGTCTAGCGGGGGGGCGCACCGGGGAGCTGTTTTTT
TRBD1 many TRBJ1-5 TRBV20-1 CSAQGTVNQPQHF TGCAGTGCCCAAGGGACAGTCAATCAGCCCCAGCATTTT
NA few TRBJ1-3 TRBV5-1 CASSDDGSGNTIYF TGCGCCAGCAGCGACGACGGTTCTGGAAACACCATATATTTT
NA many TRBJ2-5 TRBV5-6 CASSSLGGREGTQYF TGTGCCAGCAGCTCCCTAGGGGGGAGAGAGGGGACCCAGTACTTC
TRBD1 many TRBJ1-2 TRBV29-1 CSVAHNRGYYGYTF TGCAGCGTTGCCCACAACAGGGGGTACTATGGCTACACCTTC
TRBD2 many TRBJ2-7 TRBV5-1 CASSWIGGTSDEQYF TGCGCCAGCAGCTGGATCGGGGGGACCAGCGACGAGCAGTACTTC